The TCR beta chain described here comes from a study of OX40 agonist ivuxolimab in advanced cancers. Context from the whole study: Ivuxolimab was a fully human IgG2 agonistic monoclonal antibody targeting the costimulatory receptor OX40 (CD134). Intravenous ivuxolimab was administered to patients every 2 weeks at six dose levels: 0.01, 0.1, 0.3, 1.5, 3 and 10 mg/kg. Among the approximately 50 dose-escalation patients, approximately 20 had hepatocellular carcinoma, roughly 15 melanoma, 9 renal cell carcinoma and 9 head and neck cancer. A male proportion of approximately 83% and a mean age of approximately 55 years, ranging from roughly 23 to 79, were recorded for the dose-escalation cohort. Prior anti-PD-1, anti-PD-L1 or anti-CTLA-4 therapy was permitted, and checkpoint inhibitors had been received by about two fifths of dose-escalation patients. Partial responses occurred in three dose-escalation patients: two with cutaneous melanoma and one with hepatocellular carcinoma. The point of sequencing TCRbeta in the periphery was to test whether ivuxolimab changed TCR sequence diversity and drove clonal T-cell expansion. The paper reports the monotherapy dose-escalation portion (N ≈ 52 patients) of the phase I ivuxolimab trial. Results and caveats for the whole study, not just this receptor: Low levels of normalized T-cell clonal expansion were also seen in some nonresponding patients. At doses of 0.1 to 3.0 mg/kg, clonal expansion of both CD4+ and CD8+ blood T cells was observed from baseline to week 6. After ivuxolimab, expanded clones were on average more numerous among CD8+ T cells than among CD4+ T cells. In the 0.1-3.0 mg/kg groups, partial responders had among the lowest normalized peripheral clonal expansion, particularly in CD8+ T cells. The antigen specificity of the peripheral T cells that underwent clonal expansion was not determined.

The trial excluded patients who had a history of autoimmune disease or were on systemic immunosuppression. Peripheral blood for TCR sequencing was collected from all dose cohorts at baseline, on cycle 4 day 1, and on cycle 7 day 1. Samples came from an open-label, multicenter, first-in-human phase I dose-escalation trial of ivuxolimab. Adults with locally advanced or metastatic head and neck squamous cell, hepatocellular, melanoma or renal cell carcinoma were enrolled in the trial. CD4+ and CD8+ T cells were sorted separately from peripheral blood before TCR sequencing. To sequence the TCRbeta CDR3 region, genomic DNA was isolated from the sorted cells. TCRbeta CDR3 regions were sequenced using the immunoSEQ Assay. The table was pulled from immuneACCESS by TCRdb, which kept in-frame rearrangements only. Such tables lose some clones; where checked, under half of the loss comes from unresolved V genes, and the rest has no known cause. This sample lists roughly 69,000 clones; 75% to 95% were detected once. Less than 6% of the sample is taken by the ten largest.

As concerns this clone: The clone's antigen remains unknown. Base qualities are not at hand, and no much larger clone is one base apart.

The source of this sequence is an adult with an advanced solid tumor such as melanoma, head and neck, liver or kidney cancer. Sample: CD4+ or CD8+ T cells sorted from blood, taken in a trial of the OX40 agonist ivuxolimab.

The sequenced DNA: TGTGCCAGCAGTCCGGTAGCCAAAAACATTCAGTACTTC. Its protein is CASSPVAKNIQYF. The V and J genes are TRBV27 and TRBJ2-4; no D gene can be assigned with confidence. The CDR3 holds 13 amino acids from the cysteine to the phenylalanine. The CDR3 DNA has 39 bases and is translated from base 1. The junction carries 5 bases between V and J, which are trimmed by 5 bases and 0 bases respectively. For CDR1 and CDR2, the germline V gene (reference sequence) lists MNHEY and SMNVEV.